Below, 4 T cell receptor beta chains from the same sample are listed, as sequenced in a study of blood T cells in healthy people across ages. A sample-barcoded 5' primer and a J-beta primer mix were used in a second PCR of about 7 to 12 cycles. TCRdb re-analysed the 5' RACE reads in MiXCR, keeping a single row per CDR3 protein. The profile shows some 290,000 distinct CDR3 sequences, 25% to 30% of them singletons. The sequencing sample was made of blood. These receptors all stem from a woman in her seventies in good health.

The rearrangement links TRBV20-1 to TRBJ1-1, with 7 positions matching TRBD1. This CDR3 region has 14 residues. CDR1 and CDR2 (germline): DFQATT, SNEGSKA (reference sequence). The V segment lost 3 bases and the J segment 3 bases; nucleotides outside the gene matches: 7. The DNA for the CDR3 is TGCAGTGCTAGGTCCGACAGGGCGGACACTGAAGCTTTCTTT. It encodes CSARSDRADTEAFF.

The CDR3 reads CSVSQGPYEQYF. CDR3 nucleotide sequence: TGCAGCGTTAGTCAGGGACCCTACGAGCAGTACTTC. This sequence joins TRBV29-1 and TRBJ2-7; perhaps D is TRBD1 or TRBD2 (5 bases each). CDR3 length equals 12 residues. CDR1 and CDR2 from the germline V gene are SQVTM and ANQGSEA. V was shortened by 5 bases and J by 2 bases, with 10 bases between the two germline ends.

V is TRBV7-3 and J is TRBJ1-2; a possible D gene is TRBD1 (6 bases). The CDR3 has 13 residues. Per germline, CDR1 SGHTA and CDR2 FQGTGA. The V gene lost 5 bases and the J gene lost 8 bases, with 15 bases spanning the gap. Here the CDR3 reads CASSKQGWGGYTF. CDR3 DNA sequence: TGTGCCAGCAGCAAACAGGGATGGGGAGGCTACACCTTC.

This clonotype came up a few times. V and J are TRBV18 and TRBJ1-6; tentative D call: TRBD1 (6 bases). The CDR3 length is 15 residues. Looked up from germline, CDR1 is KGHSH and CDR2 is LQKENI. Trimming pared 3 bases from V and 8 bases from J, leaving 14 bases between. The CDR3 loop is CASSPGQTTYSPLHF. Written as DNA, the CDR3 is TGTGCCAGCTCACCCGGACAGACCACTTATTCACCCCTCCACTTT.